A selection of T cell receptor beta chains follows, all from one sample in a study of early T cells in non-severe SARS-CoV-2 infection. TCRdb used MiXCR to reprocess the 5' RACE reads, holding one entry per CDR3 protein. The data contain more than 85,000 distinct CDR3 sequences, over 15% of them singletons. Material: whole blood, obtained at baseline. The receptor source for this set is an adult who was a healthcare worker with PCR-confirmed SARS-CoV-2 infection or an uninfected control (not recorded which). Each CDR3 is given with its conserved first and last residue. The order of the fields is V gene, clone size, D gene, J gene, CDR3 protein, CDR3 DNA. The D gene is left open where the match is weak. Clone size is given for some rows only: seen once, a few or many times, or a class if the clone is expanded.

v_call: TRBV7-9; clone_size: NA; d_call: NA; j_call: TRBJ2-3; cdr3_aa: CASSPLGRRLDTQYF; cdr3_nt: TGTGCCAGCAGCCCCCTGGGACGGCGGTTGGATACGCAGTATTTT
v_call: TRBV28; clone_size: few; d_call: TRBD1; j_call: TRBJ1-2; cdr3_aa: CASSPQGAYGYTF; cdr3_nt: TGTGCCAGCAGTCCACAGGGGGCCTATGGCTACACCTTC
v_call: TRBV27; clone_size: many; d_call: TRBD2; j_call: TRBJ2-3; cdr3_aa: CASSLGTSGLADTQYF; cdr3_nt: TGTGCCAGCAGTTTAGGGACTAGCGGCCTCGCAGATACGCAGTATTTT
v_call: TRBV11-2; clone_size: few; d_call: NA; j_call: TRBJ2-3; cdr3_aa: CASSLDTPGEPTDTQYF; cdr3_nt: TGTGCCAGCAGCTTAGATACCCCAGGGGAACCCACAGATACGCAGTATTTT
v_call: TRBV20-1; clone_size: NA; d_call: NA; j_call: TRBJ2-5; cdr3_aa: CSARDRKQTQYF; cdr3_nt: TGCAGTGCTAGAGATCGGAAACAGACCCAGTACTTC
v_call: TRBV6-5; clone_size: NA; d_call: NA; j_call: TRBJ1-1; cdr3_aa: CASSYRAGPRPPNTEAFF; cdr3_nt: TGTGCCAGCAGTTACCGGGCAGGACCCCGCCCCCCGAACACTGAAGCTTTCTTT
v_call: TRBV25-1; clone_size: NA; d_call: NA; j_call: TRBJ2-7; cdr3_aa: CASRPGSAAREQYF; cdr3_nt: TGTGCCAGCAGACCGGGCAGCGCAGCACGCGAGCAGTACTTC
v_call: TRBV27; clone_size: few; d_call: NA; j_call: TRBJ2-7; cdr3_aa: CASSQEGPYEQYF; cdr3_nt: TGTGCCAGCAGCCAGGAGGGTCCCTACGAGCAGTACTTC
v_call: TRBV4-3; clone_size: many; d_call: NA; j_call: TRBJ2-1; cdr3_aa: CASSQEGSIFSNEQFF; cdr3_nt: TGCGCCAGCAGCCAAGAGGGGTCGATTTTCTCCAATGAGCAGTTCTTC
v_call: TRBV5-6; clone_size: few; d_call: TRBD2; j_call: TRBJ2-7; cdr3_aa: CASSLWASGRESYEQYF; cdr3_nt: TGTGCCAGCAGCTTGTGGGCTAGCGGGAGGGAATCCTACGAGCAGTACTTC
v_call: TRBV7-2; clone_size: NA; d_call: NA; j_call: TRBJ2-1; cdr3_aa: CASSSRTYNEQFF; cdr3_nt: TGTGCCAGCAGCTCTCGGACCTACAATGAGCAGTTCTTC
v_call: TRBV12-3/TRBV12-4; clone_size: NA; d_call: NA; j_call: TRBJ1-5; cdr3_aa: CASSTSYQPQHF; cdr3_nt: TGTGCCAGCAGCACGAGTTATCAGCCCCAGCATTTT
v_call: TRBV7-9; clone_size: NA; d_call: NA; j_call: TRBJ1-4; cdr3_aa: CASSLGRGHGLYEKLFF; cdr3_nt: TGTGCCAGCAGCTTAGGCCGGGGACACGGCCTTTATGAAAAACTGTTTTTT
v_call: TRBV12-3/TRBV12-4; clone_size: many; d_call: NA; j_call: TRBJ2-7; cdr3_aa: CASSLGAGHEQYF; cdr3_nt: TGTGCCAGCAGTTTAGGGGCGGGGCACGAGCAGTACTTC
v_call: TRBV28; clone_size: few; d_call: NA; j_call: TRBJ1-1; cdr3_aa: CASSLRTETAIRMNTEAFF; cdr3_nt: TGTGCCAGCAGTCTACGGACAGAGACGGCGATAAGGATGAACACTGAAGCTTTCTTT
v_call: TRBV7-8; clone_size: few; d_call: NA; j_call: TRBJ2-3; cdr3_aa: CASSSPRGTDTQYF; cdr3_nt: TGTGCCAGCAGCTCCCCCAGGGGCACAGATACGCAGTATTTT
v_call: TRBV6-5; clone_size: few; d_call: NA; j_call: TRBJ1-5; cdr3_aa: CASKLGGQPQHF; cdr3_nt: TGTGCCAGCAAGTTAGGGGGTCAGCCCCAGCATTTT
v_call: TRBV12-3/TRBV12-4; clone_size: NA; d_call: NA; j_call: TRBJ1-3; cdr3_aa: CASSGGLGNTIYF; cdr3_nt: TGTGCCAGCAGTGGGGGACTGGGCAACACCATATATTTT
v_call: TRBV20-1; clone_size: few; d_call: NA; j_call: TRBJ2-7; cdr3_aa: CSATHRPGDRRDMYEQYF; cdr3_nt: TGCAGTGCTACCCACCGGCCGGGAGATCGGCGGGATATGTACGAGCAGTACTTC
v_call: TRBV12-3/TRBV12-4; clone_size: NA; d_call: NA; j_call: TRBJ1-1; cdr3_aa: CASSFRGLTAAFF; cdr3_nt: TGTGCCAGCAGTTTCAGGGGTTTGACTGCAGCTTTCTTT
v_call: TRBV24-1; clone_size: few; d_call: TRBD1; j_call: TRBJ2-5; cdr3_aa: CATSERDSLQETQYF; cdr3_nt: TGTGCCACCAGTGAGAGGGACAGTCTCCAAGAGACCCAGTACTTC
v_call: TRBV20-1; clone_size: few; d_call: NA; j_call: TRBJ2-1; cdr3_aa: CSARNLLSTNEQFF; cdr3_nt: TGCAGTGCTAGAAATCTGCTAAGTACAAATGAGCAGTTCTTC
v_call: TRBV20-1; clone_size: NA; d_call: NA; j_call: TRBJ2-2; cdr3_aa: CSALSPGQGATGELFF; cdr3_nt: TGCAGTGCCCTCTCACCGGGGCAGGGCGCCACCGGGGAGCTGTTTTTT
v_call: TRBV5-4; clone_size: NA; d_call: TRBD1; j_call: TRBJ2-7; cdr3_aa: CASSFGTDKTYEQYF; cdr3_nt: TGTGCCAGCAGCTTCGGGACAGATAAAACCTACGAGCAGTACTTC
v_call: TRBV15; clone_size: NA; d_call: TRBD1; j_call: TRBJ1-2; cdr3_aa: CATSRPRDSVGYTF; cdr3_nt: TGTGCCACCAGCAGGCCCCGGGACAGCGTTGGCTACACCTTC
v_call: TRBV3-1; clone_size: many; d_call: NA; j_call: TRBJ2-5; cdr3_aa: CASSQDRGSRGETQYF; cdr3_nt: TGTGCCAGCAGCCAAGATCGAGGTAGCAGGGGAGAGACCCAGTACTTC
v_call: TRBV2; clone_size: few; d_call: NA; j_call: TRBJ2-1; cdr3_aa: CASRGPGSYNEQFF; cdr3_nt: TGTGCCAGCAGGGGGCCAGGGTCCTACAATGAGCAGTTCTTC
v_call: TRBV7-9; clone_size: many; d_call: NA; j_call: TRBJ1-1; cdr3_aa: CASSFKGPGAEAFF; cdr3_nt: TGTGCCAGCAGCTTTAAGGGGCCAGGGGCTGAAGCTTTCTTT
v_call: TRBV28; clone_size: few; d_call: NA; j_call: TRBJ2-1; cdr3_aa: CASSPHTSHEQFF; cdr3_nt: TGTGCCAGCAGCCCCCACACTAGTCATGAGCAGTTCTTC
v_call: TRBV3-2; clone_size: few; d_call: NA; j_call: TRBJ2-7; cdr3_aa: CASSQPTHTGAPRYEQYF; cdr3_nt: TGTGCCAGCAGCCAACCGACGCACACAGGGGCCCCGAGGTACGAGCAGTACTTC
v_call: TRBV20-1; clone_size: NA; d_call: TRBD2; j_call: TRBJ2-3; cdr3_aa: CSARSGSPRPRDTQYF; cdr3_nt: TGCAGTGCTAGGAGCGGGAGCCCCCGGCCTAGAGATACGCAGTATTTT
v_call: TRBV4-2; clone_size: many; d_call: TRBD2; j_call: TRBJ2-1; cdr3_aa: CASSPGTSGGYNEQFF; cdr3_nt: TGTGCCAGCAGCCCCGGGACTAGCGGGGGGTACAATGAGCAGTTCTTC
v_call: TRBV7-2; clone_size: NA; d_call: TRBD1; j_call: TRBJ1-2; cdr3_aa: CASSRRPEKGARDGYTF; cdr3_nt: TGTGCCAGCAGTCGTAGGCCCGAAAAGGGGGCGCGGGATGGCTACACCTTC
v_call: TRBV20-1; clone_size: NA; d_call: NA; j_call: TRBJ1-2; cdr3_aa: CSASLSDYDYTF; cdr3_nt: TGCAGTGCTAGTCTGTCAGACTATGACTACACCTTC
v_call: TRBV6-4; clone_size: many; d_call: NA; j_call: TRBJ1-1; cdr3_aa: CASSREENTEAFF; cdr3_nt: TGTGCCAGCAGTCGGGAGGAGAACACTGAAGCTTTCTTT
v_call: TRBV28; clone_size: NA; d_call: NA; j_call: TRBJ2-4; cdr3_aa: CASSLVGVNLGIQYF; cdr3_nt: TGTGCCAGCAGTTTGGTGGGGGTTAATTTGGGCATTCAGTACTTC
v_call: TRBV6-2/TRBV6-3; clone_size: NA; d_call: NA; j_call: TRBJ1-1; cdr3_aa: CASSYSIGGNTEAFF; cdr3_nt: TGTGCCAGCAGTTACTCGATTGGAGGAAACACTGAAGCTTTCTTT
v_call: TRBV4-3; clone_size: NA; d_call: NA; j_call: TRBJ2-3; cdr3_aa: CASSLYFADTQYF; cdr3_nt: TGCGCCAGCAGCCTTTATTTCGCAGATACGCAGTATTTT
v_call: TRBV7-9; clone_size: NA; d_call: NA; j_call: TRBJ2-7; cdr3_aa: CASSGRGRSTYEQYF; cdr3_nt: TGTGCCAGCAGCGGGCGGGGACGGAGTACCTACGAGCAGTACTTC
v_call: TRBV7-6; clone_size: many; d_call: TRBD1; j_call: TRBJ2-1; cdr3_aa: CASSLGQGGNEQFF; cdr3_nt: TGTGCCAGCAGCTTGGGACAGGGGGGAAATGAGCAGTTCTTC
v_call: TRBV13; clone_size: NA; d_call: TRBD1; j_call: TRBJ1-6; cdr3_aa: CASSKTGQGLTPLHF; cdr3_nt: TGTGCCAGCAGCAAGACGGGACAGGGGCTGACACCCCTCCACTTT
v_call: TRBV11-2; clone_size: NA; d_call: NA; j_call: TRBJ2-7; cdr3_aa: CASRDASVGSYEQYF; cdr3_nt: TGTGCCAGCAGGGACGCCTCGGTTGGTTCCTACGAGCAGTACTTC
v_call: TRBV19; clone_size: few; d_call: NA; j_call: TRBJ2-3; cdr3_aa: CASSKDTLDGTPTDTQYF; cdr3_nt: TGTGCCAGTAGTAAGGACACTCTAGACGGGACACCCACAGATACGCAGTATTTT
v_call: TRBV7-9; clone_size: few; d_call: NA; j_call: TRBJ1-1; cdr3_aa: CASSLDGETEAFF; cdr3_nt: TGTGCCAGCAGCTTAGACGGGGAGACTGAAGCTTTCTTT
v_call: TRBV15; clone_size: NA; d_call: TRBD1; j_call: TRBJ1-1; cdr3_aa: CATRQGLNTEAFF; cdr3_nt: TGTGCCACCCGACAGGGGTTGAACACTGAAGCTTTCTTT
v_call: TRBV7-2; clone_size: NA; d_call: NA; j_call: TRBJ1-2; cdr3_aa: CASSPRAPNYGYTF; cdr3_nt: TGTGCCAGCAGTCCCAGGGCCCCTAACTATGGCTACACCTTC
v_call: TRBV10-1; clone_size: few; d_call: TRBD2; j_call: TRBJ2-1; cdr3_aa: CASSRASGGEQFF; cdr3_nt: TGCGCCAGCAGTCGGGCTAGCGGCGGTGAGCAGTTCTTC
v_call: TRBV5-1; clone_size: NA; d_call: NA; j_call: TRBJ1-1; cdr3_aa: CASSPGDKEAFF; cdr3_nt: TGCGCCAGCAGCCCGGGGGACAAAGAAGCTTTCTTT
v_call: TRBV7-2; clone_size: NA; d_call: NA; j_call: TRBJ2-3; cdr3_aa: CASSQSGGGRYF; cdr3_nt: TGTGCCAGCAGCCAGTCCGGGGGCGGGAGGTATTTT
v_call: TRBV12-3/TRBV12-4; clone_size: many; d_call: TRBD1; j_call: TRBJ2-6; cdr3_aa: CASSNRDRDFSGANVLTF; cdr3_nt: TGTGCCAGCAGCAACAGGGACAGGGATTTCTCTGGGGCCAACGTCCTGACTTTC
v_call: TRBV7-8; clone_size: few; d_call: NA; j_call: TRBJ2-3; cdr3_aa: CASRLTSHTDTQYF; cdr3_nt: TGTGCCAGCAGACTTACTAGTCACACAGATACGCAGTATTTT
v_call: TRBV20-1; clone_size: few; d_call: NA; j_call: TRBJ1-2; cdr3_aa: CSILEGSVYGYTF; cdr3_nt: TGCAGTATCTTGGAGGGTAGCGTCTATGGCTACACCTTC
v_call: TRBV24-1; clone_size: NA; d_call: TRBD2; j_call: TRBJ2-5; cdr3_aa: CATSDRTSGQETQYF; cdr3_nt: TGTGCCACCAGTGATCGGACTAGCGGCCAAGAGACCCAGTACTTC